The 2 T cell receptor beta chains below all came from one sample that was sequenced in a study of blood T cell repertoires in COVID-19. Clones were sequenced by immunoSEQ multiplex PCR, and TCRdb holds only the in-frame ones, with some missing. The repertoire holds approximately 120,000 clones, with 86% as singletons. The sample was peripheral blood. These receptors originate from a human donor in a cohort sampled during active COVID-19.

The chain joins TRBV7-9 to TRBJ1-4; D is perhaps TRBD1 (5 bases). The germline gives CDR1 SEHNR, CDR2 FQNEAQ (reference sequence). V was cut by 3 bases and J by 7 bases, with 9 bases left in between. The CDR3 runs to 13 residues. CDR3 nucleotides: TGTGCCAGCAGCTTCGCCAGGGTTGAAAAACTGTTTTTT. The encoded protein is CASSFARVEKLFF.

The chain is built from TRBV11-2 and TRBJ2-1; the match to TRBD2 covers 13 bases. CDR3 size: 14 residues. The V and J ends lost 3 bases and 10 bases, in that order; junction bases with no gene match: 3. Germline assignment: CDR1 SGHAT and CDR2 FQNNGV. The CDR3 coding sequence is TGTGCCAGCAGCTTTGGACTAGCGGGGGTGGAGCAGTTCTTC. Translating gives CASSFGLAGVEQFF.